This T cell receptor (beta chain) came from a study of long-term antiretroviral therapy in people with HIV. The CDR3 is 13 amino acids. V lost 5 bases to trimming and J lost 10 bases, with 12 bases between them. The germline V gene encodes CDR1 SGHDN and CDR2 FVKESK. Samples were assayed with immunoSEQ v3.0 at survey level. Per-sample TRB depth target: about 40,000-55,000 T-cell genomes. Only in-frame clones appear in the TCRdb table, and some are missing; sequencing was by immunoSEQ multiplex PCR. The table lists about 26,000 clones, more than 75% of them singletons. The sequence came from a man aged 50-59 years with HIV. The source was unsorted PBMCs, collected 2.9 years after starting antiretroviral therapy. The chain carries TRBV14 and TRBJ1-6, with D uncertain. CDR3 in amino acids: CASSASDGSPLHF. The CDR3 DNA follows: TGTGCCAGCAGCGCCTCGGACGGGTCACCCCTCCACTTT.